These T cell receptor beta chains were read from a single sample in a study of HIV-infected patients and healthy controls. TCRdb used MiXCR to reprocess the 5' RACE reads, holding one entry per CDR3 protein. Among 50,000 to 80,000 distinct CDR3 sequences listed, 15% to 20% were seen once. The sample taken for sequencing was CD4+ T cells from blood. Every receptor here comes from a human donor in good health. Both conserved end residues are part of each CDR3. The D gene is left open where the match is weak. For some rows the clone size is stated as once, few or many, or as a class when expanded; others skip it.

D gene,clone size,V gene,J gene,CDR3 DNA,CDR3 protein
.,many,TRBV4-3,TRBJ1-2,TGCGCCAGCAGCCAAGAGGTCCAGGTATATGGCTACACCTTC,CASSQEVQVYGYTF
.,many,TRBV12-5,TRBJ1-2,TGTGCTAGTGGTTTGGTCAACAGGGCTCAGATTGGCTACACCTTC,CASGLVNRAQIGYTF
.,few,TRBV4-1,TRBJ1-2,TGCGCCAGCAGCCAAGGGGCTGGGACAGGCTACACCTTC,CASSQGAGTGYTF
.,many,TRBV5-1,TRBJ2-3,TGCGCCAGCAGCTTGAAGGGCACAGATACGCAGTATTTT,CASSLKGTDTQYF
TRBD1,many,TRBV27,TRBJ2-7,TGTGCCAGCAGGGATACTGTGTCGGACAGGGGCGAGCAGTACTTC,CASRDTVSDRGEQYF
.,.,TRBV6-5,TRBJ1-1,TGTGCCAGCAGACGATACCAAGTGAACACTGAAGCTTTCTTT,CASRRYQVNTEAFF
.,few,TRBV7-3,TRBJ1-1,TGTGCCAGCAGCCCGCAGGGGCAGGGAAACACTGAAGCTTTCTTT,CASSPQGQGNTEAFF
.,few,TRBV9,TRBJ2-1,TGTGCCAGCAGCCCGGTGGCGGGATACAATGAGCAGTTCTTC,CASSPVAGYNEQFF
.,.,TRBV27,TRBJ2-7,TGTGCCAGCAGTTTATCTGGCCCGGGCCCTGCGCCCTCCGAGCAGTACTTC,CASSLSGPGPAPSEQYF
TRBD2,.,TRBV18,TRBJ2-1,TGTGCCAGCTCGATAGCGGGAAATGAGCAGTTCTTC,CASSIAGNEQFF
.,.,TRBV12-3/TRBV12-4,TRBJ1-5,TGTGCCAGCAGTTCCCCCCCGTTGAATCAGCCCCAGCATTTT,CASSSPPLNQPQHF